The T cell receptor (beta chain) described here comes from a study of lymphopenia after photon versus proton radiotherapy. The table came from immunoSEQ multiplex PCR; TCRdb's copy has only in-frame clones and leaves some out. The data contain some 170,000 clones, 80% to 90% of them seen just once; the ten biggest clones take up around 4.6%. CDR1 is SEHNR, CDR2 FQNEAQ, per germline (reference sequence). CDR3 size: 17 residues. Trimming at V came to 10 bases and at J to 7 bases, leaving 17 bases not matched to a gene. This clone occurred a few times. Its target is unknown. Whole-study findings and limits: Post-nadir TCR diversity decline inversely tracked overall survival among those who died. Proton therapy kept repertoires fairly stable, unlike photons, which gained effector/memory cells. Survival link was tested only in deceased patients; proton benefit remains a possibility. Oligoclonal CD8+ Temra expansion after nadir drove photon patients' diversity drop.

The chain employs TRBV7-9 and TRBJ2-2; TRBD2 agrees at 11 bases. The clonotype originates from a man aged 45-60 years with gastric cancer. Source: peripheral blood, taken from a patient treated with photon-based radiotherapy. The CDR3: CATGTGGLAGVFGELFF. The CDR3 DNA follows: TGTGCCACCGGGACAGGTGGACTAGCGGGCGTATTCGGGGAGCTGTTTTTT.